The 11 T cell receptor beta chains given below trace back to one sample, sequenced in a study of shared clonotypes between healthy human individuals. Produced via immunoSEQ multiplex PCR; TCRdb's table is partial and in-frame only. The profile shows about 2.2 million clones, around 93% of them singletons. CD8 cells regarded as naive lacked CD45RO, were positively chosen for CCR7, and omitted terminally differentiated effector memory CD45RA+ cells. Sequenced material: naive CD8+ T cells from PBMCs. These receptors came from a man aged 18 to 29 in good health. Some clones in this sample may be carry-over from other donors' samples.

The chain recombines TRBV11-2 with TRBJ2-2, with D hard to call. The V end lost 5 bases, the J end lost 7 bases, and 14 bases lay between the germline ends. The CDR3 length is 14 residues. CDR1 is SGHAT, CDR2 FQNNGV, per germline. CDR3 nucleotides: TGTGCCAGCAGCCCGAATCTGGCAGACGGGGAGCTGTTTTTT. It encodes CASSPNLADGELFF.

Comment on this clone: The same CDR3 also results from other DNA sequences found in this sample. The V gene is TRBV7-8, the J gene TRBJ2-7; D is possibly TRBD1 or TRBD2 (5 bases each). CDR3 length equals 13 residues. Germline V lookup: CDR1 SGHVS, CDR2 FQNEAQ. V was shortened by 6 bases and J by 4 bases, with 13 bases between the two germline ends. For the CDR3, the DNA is TGTGCCAGCAGTCTGGGACCGGGATACGAGCAGTACTTC. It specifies CASSLGPGYEQYF.

CDR3 loop: CASSLSGSYQETQYF. CDR3 sequence (DNA): TGTGCCAGCAGCCTTAGCGGGAGCTACCAAGAGACCCAGTACTTC. The V call is TRBV7-3, the J call TRBJ2-5; 9 bases are shared with TRBD2. Germline V gene sequence: CDR1 SGHTA, CDR2 FQGTGA. The ends lost 5 bases at V and 0 bases at J; junction bases unmatched: 4. The CDR3 runs 15 residues.

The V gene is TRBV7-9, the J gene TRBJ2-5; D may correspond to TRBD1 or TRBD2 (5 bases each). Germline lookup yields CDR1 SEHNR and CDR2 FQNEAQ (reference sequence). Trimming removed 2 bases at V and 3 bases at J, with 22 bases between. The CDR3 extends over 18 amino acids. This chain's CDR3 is CASSLMWGMITNEETQYF. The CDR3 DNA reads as TGTGCCAGCAGCTTAATGTGGGGGATGATCACAAATGAAGAGACCCAGTACTTC.

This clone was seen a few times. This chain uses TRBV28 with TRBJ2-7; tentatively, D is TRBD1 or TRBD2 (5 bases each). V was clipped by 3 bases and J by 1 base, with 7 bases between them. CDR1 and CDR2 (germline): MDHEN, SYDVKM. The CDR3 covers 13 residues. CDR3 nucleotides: TGTGCCAGCAGTTTTTGGGGGTCCTACGAGCAGTACTTC. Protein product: CASSFWGSYEQYF.

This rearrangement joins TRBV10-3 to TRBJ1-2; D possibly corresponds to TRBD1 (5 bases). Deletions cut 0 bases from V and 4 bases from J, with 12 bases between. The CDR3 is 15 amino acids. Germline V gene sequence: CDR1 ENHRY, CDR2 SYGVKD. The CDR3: CAISESAGDVYGYTF. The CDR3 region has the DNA TGTGCCATCAGTGAGTCAGCGGGGGACGTCTATGGCTACACCTTC.

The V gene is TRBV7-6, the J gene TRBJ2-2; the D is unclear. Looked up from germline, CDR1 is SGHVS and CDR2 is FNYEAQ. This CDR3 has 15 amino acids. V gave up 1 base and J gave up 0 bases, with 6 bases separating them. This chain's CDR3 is CASSLGLSNTGELFF. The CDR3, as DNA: TGTGCCAGCAGCTTAGGTCTTTCGAACACCGGGGAGCTGTTTTTT. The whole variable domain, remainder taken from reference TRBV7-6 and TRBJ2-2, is GAGVSQSPRYKVTKRGQDVALRCDPISGHVSLYWYRQALGQGPEFLTYFNYEAQQDKSGLPNDRFSAERPEGSISTLTIQRTEQRDSAMYRCASSLGLSNTGELFFGEGSRLTVL.

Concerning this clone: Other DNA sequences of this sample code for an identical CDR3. The DNA of the CDR3 is TGTGCCAGCAGCGAAGGACCGCCCTACGAGCAGTACTTC. Its translation is CASSEGPPYEQYF. J is TRBJ2-7 and V is TRBV9; no clear D. The CDR3 loop spans 13 amino acids. Germline V gene data show CDR1 as SGDLS and CDR2 as YYNGEE. The V gene lost 3 bases and the J gene lost 2 bases, with 9 bases spanning the gap.

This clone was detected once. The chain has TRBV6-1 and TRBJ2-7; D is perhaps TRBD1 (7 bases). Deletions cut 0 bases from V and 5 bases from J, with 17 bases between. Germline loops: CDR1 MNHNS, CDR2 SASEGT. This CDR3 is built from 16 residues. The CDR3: CASSEAGLAGGHEQYF. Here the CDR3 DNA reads TGTGCCAGCAGTGAAGCTGGTTTGGCAGGGGGGCACGAGCAGTACTTC.

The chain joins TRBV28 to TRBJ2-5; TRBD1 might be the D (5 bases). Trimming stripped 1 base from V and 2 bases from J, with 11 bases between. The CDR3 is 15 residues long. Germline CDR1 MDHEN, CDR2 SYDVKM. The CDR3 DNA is TGTGCCAGCAGTTTATTTGCAGGGTCTCAAGAGACCCAGTACTTC. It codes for CASSLFAGSQETQYF.

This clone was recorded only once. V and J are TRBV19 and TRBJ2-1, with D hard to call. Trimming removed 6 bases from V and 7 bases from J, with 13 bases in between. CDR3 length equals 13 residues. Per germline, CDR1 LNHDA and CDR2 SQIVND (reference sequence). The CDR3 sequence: CASSEVWGNEQFF. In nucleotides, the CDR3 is TGTGCCAGTAGCGAAGTGTGGGGTAATGAGCAGTTCTTC.